This T cell receptor beta chain is from a study of shared clonotypes between healthy human individuals. The data were produced by immunoSEQ multiplex PCR, yet TCRdb's version contains in-frame clones alone and is incomplete. The top ten hold around 1.7% of the sample, which has more than 2 million clones, around 93% seen once. The CDR3 runs to 17 residues. The J segment lost 6 bases and the V segment lost 0 bases, leaving 8 bases of the junction unmatched. From germline, CDR1 is LGHNA and CDR2 YSLEER. As defined, naive CD8 cells were CD45RO-negative and positively selected for CCR7, with terminally differentiated effector memory CD45RA+ cells excluded.

The rearrangement uses TRBV4-3 and TRBJ2-2, with 9 bases that match TRBD2. The source is a man younger than 35 in good health. Some clones in this sample may be carry-over from other donors' samples. Sequencing used naive CD8+ T cells from PBMCs. This CDR3 is CASSQEVLAGFPGELFF. The CDR3 nucleotides are TGCGCCAGCAGCCAAGAGGTGCTAGCGGGATTCCCCGGGGAGCTGTTTTTT.